These T cell receptor beta chains were read from a single sample in a study of T cell responses to AZD1222 COVID-19 vaccine. The table came from immunoSEQ multiplex PCR; TCRdb's copy has only in-frame clones and leaves some out. The data show roughly 98,000 clones, roughly 90% seen once. The sample here was peripheral blood, taken 28 days after the second AZD1222 dose. The receptors were gathered from an adult who received the AZD1222 COVID-19 vaccine. CDR3s include the opening cysteine and the closing phenylalanine or tryptophan. A D gene is named only where the DNA matches it firmly. Clone size is not always given. Where it is, it says once, few, many or a class for expanded clones.

CDR3: CASRQPRTAPTVYNEQFF
DNA: TGTGCCAGCAGACAACCTCGGACAGCTCCAACTGTTTACAATGAGCAGTTCTTC
V: TRBV28
D: NA
J: TRBJ2-1
size: NA

CDR3: CASRPGRATNEKLFF
DNA: TGTGCCAGCAGGCCGGGCCGGGCAACTAATGAAAAACTGTTTTTT
V: TRBV5-5
D: NA
J: TRBJ1-4
size: NA

CDR3: CASRASSGSMRETQYF
DNA: TGTGCCAGCAGAGCATCTAGCGGGAGTATGAGGGAGACCCAGTACTTC
V: TRBV3-1/TRBV3-2
D: TRBD2
J: TRBJ2-5
size: NA

CDR3: CAWSVGGRGGGYTF
DNA: TGTGCCTGGAGTGTCGGCGGAAGGGGCGGTGGCTACACCTTC
V: TRBV30
D: NA
J: TRBJ1-2
size: NA

CDR3: CASTSPGQGYNEQFF
DNA: TGTGCCAGCACTTCTCCGGGACAGGGGTACAATGAGCAGTTCTTC
V: TRBV28
D: TRBD1
J: TRBJ2-1
size: NA

CDR3: CSVESRADEETQYF
DNA: TGCAGCGTTGAAAGTAGGGCGGATGAAGAGACCCAGTACTTC
V: TRBV29-1
D: NA
J: TRBJ2-5
size: NA

CDR3: CAWGRGSGRASEQFF
DNA: TGTGCCTGGGGGAGGGGGAGCGGGAGGGCCTCTGAGCAGTTCTTC
V: TRBV30
D: TRBD2
J: TRBJ2-1
size: once

CDR3: CASSYSSAGELFF
DNA: TGTGCCAGCAGTTACTCAAGTGCTGGGGAGCTGTTTTTT
V: TRBV6-5
D: NA
J: TRBJ2-2
size: NA

CDR3: CSVEPGLAGDTQYF
DNA: TGCAGCGTTGAGCCGGGACTAGCGGGTGATACGCAGTATTTT
V: TRBV29-1
D: TRBD2
J: TRBJ2-3
size: NA

CDR3: CASSPGTGWYEQYF
DNA: TGTGCCAGCAGCCCCGGGACTGGCTGGTACGAGCAGTACTTC
V: TRBV7-8
D: NA
J: TRBJ2-7
size: NA

CDR3: CASSELGYTAPETQYF
DNA: TGTGCCAGCAGTGAACTGGGCTACACCGCTCCAGAGACCCAGTACTTC
V: TRBV6-1
D: NA
J: TRBJ2-5
size: NA

CDR3: CSVQPGGEQYF
DNA: TGCAGTGTCCAGCCAGGGGGCGAGCAGTACTTC
V: TRBV20-1
D: TRBD1
J: TRBJ2-7
size: NA

CDR3: CASSLRAFQETQYF
DNA: TGTGCCAGCAGCTTGAGGGCTTTCCAAGAGACCCAGTACTTC
V: TRBV11-2
D: NA
J: TRBJ2-5
size: NA

CDR3: CASSLAKVPYEQYF
DNA: TGTGCCAGCAGCTTAGCGAAGGTTCCCTACGAGCAGTACTTC
V: TRBV7-2
D: NA
J: TRBJ2-7
size: NA

CDR3: CASSLASTDTQYF
DNA: TGTGCCAGCAGCTTGGCTAGCACAGATACGCAGTATTTT
V: TRBV5-6
D: NA
J: TRBJ2-3
size: NA

CDR3: CASSRAAPEKLFF
DNA: TGTGCCAGCAGCCGGGCCGCTCCCGAAAAACTGTTTTTT
V: TRBV28
D: NA
J: TRBJ1-4
size: NA

CDR3: CASSLDVPPGEKLFF
DNA: TGTGCCAGCAGCTTAGACGTTCCTCCGGGTGAAAAACTGTTTTTT
V: TRBV11-2
D: NA
J: TRBJ1-4
size: once